The TCR beta chain described here comes from a study of molecular identifiers for immune sequencing clone quantification. Comment on this clonotype: The antigen remains undetermined. At one end the junction does not follow the germline gene, possibly because of a read error.

MiXCR was run by TCRdb on the PCR reads, yielding one entry per CDR3 protein. The sample holds some 97,000 distinct CDR3 sequences, 36% seen once. The study, taken as a whole, reports: Whereas naive cells kept under 1% of molecules in clones above 20 RNA copies, such clones held over 97% in effectors.

This CDR3 is built from 15 residues. Germline values: CDR1 ENHRY, CDR2 SYGVKD. The sample consisted of naive CD8+ T cells from blood, with Jurkat cell RNA spiked in. Subset given: FACS-sorted CD8+CD4-CCR7+CD45RA+ naive T cells. The V and J genes are TRBV10-3 and TRBJ2-2; the match to TRBD1 covers 7 bases. The TCR sequence derives from a human donor in good health. Some libraries in this study had Jurkat cell RNA spiked in. CDR3: CAISEDRVNSGELFF. Written as DNA, the CDR3 is TGTGCCATCAGTGAAGACAGGGTGAACTCCGGGGAGCTGTTTTTT.